This paragraph reports one T cell receptor beta chain. It lacks a known antigen. Nothing much larger sits one base from this clone, and base qualities are not available. This specimen belongs to a study of T cell changes during pregnancy in multiple sclerosis (dated by TCRdb to between 2019 and 2020). With regard to the full study: In women with multiple sclerosis, the researchers looked at how the T cell repertoire shifted as pregnancy progressed.

V ends up 5 bases short and J 8 bases short, with an unmatched junction base count of 5. From the cysteine through the phenylalanine, the CDR3 covers 12 amino acids. Left in the record is the CDR3 DNA by itself, 36 bases read in frame from the first base. CDR1 is given as SGDLS and CDR2 as YYNGEE, both from the germline V gene. Library prep was done by the immunoSEQ multiplex PCR assay. The table was pulled from immuneACCESS by TCRdb, which kept in-frame rearrangements only. Such tables lose some clones; where checked, under half of the loss comes from unresolved V genes, and the rest has no known cause. For this sample there are 55,000 to 75,000 clones; 91% appear just once. The ten largest clones take up over 1% of the sample.

Here the chain combines TRBV9 and TRBJ1-2; TRBD1 fits 8 bases in the junction. The sequencing here drew on peripheral blood, taken after pregnancy. The receptor was derived from a female donor in good health, enrolled as a control in a pregnancy study. The DNA reads as follows: TGTGCCAGCAGGAAGACAGGGGCAGGCTACACCTTC. Its protein is CASRKTGAGYTF.